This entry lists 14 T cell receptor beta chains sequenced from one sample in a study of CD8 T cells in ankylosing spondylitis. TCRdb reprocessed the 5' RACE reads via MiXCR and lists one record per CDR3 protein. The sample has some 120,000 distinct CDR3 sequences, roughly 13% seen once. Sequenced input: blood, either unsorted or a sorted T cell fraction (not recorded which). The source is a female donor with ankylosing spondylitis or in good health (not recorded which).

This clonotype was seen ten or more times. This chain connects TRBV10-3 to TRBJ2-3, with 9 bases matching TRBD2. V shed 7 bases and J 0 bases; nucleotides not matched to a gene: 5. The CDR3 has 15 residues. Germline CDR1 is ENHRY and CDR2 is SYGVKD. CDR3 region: CAINQGLASTDTQYF. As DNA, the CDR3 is TGTGCCATCAACCAGGGACTAGCTAGCACAGATACGCAGTATTTT.

As DNA, the CDR3 is TGCGCCAGCAGCTACCCCGGGGGAACTTTCACAGATACGCAGTATTTT. Its protein is CASSYPGGTFTDTQYF. The J gene is TRBJ2-3, the V gene TRBV5-1; TRBD2 might be the D (6 bases). Germline-derived CDR1 and CDR2 are SGHRS and YFSETQ. CDR3 length equals 16 residues. V was cut by 3 bases and J by 2 bases, with 16 bases left in between.

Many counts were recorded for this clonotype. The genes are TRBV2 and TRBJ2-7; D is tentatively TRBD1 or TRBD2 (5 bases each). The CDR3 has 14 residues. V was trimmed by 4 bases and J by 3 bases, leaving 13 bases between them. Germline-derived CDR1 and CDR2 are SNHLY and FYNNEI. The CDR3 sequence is CASSGGGLNYEQYF. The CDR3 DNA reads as TGTGCCAGCAGTGGTGGGGGTCTCAACTACGAGCAGTACTTC.

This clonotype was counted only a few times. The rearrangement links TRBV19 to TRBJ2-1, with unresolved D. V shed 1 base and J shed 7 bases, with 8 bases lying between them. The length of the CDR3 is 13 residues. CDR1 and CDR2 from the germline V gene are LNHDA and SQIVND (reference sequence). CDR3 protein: CASSIGLRNEQFF. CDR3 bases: TGTGCCAGTAGTATAGGGCTCCGGAATGAGCAGTTCTTC.

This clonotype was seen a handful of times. This CDR3 is CASSLQFSGNTIYF. The CDR3 DNA sequence: TGTGCCAGCAGTTTACAGTTCTCTGGAAACACCATATATTTT. The V call is TRBV12-3 or TRBV12-4, the J call TRBJ1-3, with D unclear. The CDR3 is made up of 14 amino acids. Between the trimmed V and J ends, which lost 2 bases and 0 bases, there was a span of 5 bases.

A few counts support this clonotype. CDR3 nucleotide sequence: TGTGCCAGCAGCTTAGCCGGAATATGGGACAGGGGTAACACTGAAGCTTTCTTT. Translation: CASSLAGIWDRGNTEAFF. The chain joins TRBV7-6 to TRBJ1-1, with 10 bases fitting TRBD1. J lost 2 bases, V lost 0 bases, and 9 bases had no gene match. The length of the CDR3 is 18 residues. Germline lookup yields CDR1 SGHVS and CDR2 FNYEAQ.

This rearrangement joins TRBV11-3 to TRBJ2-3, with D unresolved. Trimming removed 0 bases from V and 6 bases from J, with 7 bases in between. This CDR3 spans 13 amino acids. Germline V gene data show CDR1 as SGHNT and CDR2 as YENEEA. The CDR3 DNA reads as TGTGCCAGCAGCTTAGAGGGTGAGGATACGCAGTATTTT. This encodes CASSLEGEDTQYF.

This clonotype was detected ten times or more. As DNA, the CDR3 is TGTGCCAGCAGCTTAGAACTAGCGGGAGGAACCGGGGAGCTGTTTTTT. Protein: CASSLELAGGTGELFF. This chain uses TRBV11-2 with TRBJ2-2; 12 bases agree with TRBD2. The CDR3 has 16 residues. Germline CDR1 and CDR2: SGHAT and FQNNGV. Losses at the gene ends were 0 bases for V and 5 bases for J; bases not matched to a gene: 1. Full variable domain (remainder filled in from reference TRBV11-2 and TRBJ2-2): EAGVAQSPRYKIIEKRQSVAFWCNPISGHATLYWYQQILGQGPKLLIQFQNNGVVDDSQLPKDRFSAERLKGVDSTLKIQPAKLEDSAVYLCASSLELAGGTGELFFGEGSRLTVL.

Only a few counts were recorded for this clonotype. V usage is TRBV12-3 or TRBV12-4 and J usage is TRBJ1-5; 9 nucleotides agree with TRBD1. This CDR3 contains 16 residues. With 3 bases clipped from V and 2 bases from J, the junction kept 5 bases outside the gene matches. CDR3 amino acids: CASSFGQGTGNQPQHF. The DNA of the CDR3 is TGTGCCAGCAGTTTTGGACAGGGGACGGGCAATCAGCCCCAGCATTTT.

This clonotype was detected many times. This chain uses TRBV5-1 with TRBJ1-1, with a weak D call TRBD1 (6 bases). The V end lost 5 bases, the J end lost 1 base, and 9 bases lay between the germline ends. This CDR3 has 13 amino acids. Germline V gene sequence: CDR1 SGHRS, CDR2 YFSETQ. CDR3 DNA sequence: TGCGCCAGCAGAGCGACAGGGAACACTGAAGCTTTCTTT. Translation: CASRATGNTEAFF.

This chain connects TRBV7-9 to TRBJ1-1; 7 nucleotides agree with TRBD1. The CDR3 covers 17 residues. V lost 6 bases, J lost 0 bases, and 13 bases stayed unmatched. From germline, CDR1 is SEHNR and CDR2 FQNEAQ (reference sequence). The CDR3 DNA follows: TGTGCCAGCAGTAGTATCAGACAGGGTCTCTTGAACACTGAAGCTTTCTTT. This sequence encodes CASSSIRQGLLNTEAFF.

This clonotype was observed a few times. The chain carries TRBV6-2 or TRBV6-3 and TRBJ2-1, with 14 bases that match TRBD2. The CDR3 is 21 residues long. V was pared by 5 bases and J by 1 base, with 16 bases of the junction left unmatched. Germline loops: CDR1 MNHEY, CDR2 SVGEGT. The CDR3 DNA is TGTGCCAGCAGTCCTCACCGTTGGGGACTAGCGGGAGCGGGGTCCTACAATGAGCAGTTCTTC. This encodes CASSPHRWGLAGAGSYNEQFF.

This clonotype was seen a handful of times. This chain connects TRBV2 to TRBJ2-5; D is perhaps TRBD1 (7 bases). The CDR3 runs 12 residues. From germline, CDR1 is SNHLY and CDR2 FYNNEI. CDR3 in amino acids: CAQGRYQETQYF. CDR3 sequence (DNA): TGTGCACAGGGGAGGTACCAAGAGACCCAGTACTTC. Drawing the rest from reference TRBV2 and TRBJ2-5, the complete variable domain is EPEVTQTPSHQVTQMGQEVILRCVPISNHLYFYWYRQILGQKVEFLVSFYNNEISEKSEIFDDQFSVERPDGSNFTLKIRSTKLEDSAMYFCAQGRYQETQYFGPGTRLLVL.

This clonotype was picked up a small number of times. As DNA, the CDR3 is TGCAGTGCCACAGAGACCCTAGACAGGGCCCAAAACTATGGCTACACCTTC. Its translation is CSATETLDRAQNYGYTF. The chain couples TRBV20-1 to TRBJ1-2; 7 bases map to TRBD1. Losses at the gene ends were 6 bases for V and 2 bases for J; bases not matched to a gene: 18. The germline V gene has CDR1 DFQATT and CDR2 SNEGSKA (reference sequence). The length of the CDR3 is 17 residues.